This TCR beta chain stems from a study of CD8 T cells in ankylosing spondylitis. Of note for this clonotype: What it recognizes is unknown.

Researchers built TCR beta libraries using quantitative 5'-RACE with molecular barcodes. A single record per CDR3 protein comes from TCRdb applying MiXCR to the 5' RACE reads. In the table there are approximately 140,000 distinct CDR3 sequences, more than 7% of which are singletons. Whole-study results and caveats: Disease-associated clones were CD8+ and fairly uncommon in peripheral blood. For ankylosing spondylitis blood, a TCR beta motif of roughly 8 highly homologous variants appeared characteristic. Both synovial fluid and blood in reactive arthritis had previously been reported to carry some motif variants.

The CDR3 sequence is 14 residues long. Trimming removed 1 base from V and 3 bases from J, with 10 bases in between. The V gene's germline CDR1 is DFQATT and CDR2 SNEGSKA (reference sequence). The receptor was derived from a male donor with ankylosing spondylitis. The chain uses TRBV20-1 and TRBJ2-4; D gene unclear. Sequencing was done on a sample of synovial fluid, either unsorted or a sorted T cell fraction (not recorded which). The CDR3 region has the DNA TGCAGTGCTAGAGTGTCCGAAGGCAAAAACATTCAGTACTTC. Translated, it gives CSARVSEGKNIQYF.